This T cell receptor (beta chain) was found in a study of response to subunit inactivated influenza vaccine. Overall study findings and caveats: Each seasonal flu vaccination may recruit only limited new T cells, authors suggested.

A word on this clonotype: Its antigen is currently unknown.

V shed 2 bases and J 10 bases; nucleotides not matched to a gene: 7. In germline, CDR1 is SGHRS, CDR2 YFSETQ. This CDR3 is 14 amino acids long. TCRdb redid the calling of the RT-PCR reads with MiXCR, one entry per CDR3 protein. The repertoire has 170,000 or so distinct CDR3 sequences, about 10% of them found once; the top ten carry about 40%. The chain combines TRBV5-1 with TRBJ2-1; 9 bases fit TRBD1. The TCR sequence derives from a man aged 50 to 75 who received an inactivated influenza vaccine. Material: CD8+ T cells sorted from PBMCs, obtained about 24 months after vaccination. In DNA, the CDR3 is TGCGCCAGCAGCTTCGGGACAGGGTTAGGGGAGCAGTTCTTC. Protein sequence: CASSFGTGLGEQFF.